This T cell receptor (beta chain) was sequenced in a study of control samples from healthy donors and cancer patients. CDR3 size: 17 residues. In germline, CDR1 is WNHNN, CDR2 SYGVQD (reference sequence). J gave up 5 bases and V 10 bases, and 13 bases lay outside the gene matches. Only a few counts were recorded for this clone. TCRdb's table, derived via immunoSEQ multiplex PCR, lists solely in-frame clones and lacks some. The table has tens of thousands of clones, around four fifths seen once; the top ten hold approximately 19%. The gene calls are TRBV10-1 and TRBJ2-1, with 14 bases lining up with TRBD2. This TCR was recovered from a man aged 25 to 45 in good health. What was sequenced was blood. Written as DNA, the CDR3 is TGCGCCAACAGACTAGCGGGGGGGCGCGATTTCCACAATGAGCAGTTCTTC. This translates into CANRLAGGRDFHNEQFF.